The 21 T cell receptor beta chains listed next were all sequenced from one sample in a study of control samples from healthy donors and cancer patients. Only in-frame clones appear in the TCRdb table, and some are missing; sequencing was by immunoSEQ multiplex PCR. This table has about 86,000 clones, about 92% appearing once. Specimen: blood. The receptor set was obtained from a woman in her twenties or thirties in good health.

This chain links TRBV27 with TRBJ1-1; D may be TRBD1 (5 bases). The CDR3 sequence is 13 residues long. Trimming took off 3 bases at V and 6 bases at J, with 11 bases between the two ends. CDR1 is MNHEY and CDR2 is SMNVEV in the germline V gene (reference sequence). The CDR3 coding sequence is TGTGCCAGCAGTTTTGGCAGGGTGGCTGAAGCTTTCTTT. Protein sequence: CASSFGRVAEAFF.

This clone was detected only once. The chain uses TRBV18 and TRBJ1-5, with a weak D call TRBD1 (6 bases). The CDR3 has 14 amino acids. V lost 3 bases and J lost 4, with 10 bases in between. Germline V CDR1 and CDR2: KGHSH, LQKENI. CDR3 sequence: CASSPTGWNQPQHF. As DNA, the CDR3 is TGTGCCAGCTCACCCACAGGGTGGAATCAGCCCCAGCATTTT.

CDR3 nucleotides: TGTGCCAGCAGTGCCTTCTCCTACGAGCAGTACTTC. Its protein is CASSAFSYEQYF. The chain has TRBV28 and TRBJ2-7, with unresolved D. Germline lookup yields CDR1 MDHEN and CDR2 SYDVKM. This CDR3 spans 12 amino acids. Trimming took off 5 bases at V and 0 bases at J, with 5 bases between the two ends.

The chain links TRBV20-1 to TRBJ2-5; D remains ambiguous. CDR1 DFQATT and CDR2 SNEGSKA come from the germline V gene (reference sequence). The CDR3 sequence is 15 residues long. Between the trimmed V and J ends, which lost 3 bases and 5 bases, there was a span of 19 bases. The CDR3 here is CSASTTSGARETQYF. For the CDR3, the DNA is TGCAGTGCTAGTACTACAAGTGGAGCGCGGGAGACCCAGTACTTC.

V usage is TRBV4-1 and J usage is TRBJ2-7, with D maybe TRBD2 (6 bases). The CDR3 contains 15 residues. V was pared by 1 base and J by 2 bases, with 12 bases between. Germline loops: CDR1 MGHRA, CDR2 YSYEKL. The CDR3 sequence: CASSQAGGRTYEQYF. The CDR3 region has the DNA TGCGCCAGCAGCCAAGCCGGGGGAAGGACCTACGAGCAGTACTTC.

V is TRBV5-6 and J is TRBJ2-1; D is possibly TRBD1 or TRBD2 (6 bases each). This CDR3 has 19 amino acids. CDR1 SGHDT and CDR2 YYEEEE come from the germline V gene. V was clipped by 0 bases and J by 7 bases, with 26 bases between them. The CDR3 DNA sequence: TGTGCCAGCAGCTTGGAGTGGGACAAGTCACGAGGGGGGTATAATGAGCAGTTCTTC. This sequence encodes CASSLEWDKSRGGYNEQFF. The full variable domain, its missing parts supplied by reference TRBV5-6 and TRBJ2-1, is DAGVTQSPTHLIKTRGQQVTLRCSPKSGHDTVSWYQQALGQGPQFIFQYYEEEERQRGNFPDRFSGHQFPNYSSELNVNALLLGDSALYLCASSLEWDKSRGGYNEQFFGPGTRLTVL.

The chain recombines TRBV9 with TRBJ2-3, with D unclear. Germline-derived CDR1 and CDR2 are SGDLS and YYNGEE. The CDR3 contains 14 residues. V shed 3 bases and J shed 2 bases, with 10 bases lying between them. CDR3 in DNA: TGTGCCAGCAGCGCTCGACTCTCCACAGATACGCAGTATTTT. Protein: CASSARLSTDTQYF.

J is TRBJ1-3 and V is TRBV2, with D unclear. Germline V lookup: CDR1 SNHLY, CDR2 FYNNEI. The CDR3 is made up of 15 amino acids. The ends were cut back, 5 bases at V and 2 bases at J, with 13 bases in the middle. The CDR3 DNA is TGTGCCAGCAGTCCGGACCCCGCGGCTGGAAACACCATATATTTT. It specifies CASSPDPAAGNTIYF.

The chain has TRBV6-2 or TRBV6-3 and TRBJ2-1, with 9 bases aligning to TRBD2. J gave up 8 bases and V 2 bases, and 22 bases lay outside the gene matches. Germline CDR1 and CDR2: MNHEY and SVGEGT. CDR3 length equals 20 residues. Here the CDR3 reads CASSYPLLIVAGAASYEQFF. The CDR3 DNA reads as TGTGCCAGCAGTTACCCTCTATTGATAGTAGCGGGAGCGGCTTCGTATGAGCAGTTCTTC.

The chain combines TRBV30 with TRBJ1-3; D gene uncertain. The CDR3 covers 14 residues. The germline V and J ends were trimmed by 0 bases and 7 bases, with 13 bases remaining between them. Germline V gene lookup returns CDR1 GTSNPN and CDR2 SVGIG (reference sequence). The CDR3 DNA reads TGTGCCTGGAGTGTACAAAAAGGGTTCAACACCATATATTTT. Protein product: CAWSVQKGFNTIYF.

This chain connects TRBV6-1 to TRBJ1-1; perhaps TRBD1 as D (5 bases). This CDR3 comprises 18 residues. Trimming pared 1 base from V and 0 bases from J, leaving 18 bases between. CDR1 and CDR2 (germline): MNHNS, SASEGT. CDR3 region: CASSEVGFVGAMNTEAFF. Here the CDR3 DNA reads TGTGCCAGCAGTGAAGTGGGTTTCGTTGGGGCGATGAACACTGAAGCTTTCTTT.

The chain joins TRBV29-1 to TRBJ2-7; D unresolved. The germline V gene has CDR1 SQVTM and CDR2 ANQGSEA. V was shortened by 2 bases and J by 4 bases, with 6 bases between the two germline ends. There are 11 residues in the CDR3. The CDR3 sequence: CSVEMGYEQYF. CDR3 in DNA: TGCAGCGTTGAAATGGGTTACGAGCAGTACTTC.

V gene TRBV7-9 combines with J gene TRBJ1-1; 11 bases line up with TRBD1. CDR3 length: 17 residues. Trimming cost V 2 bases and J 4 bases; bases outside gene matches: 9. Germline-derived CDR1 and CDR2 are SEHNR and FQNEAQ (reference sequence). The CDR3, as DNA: TGTGCCAGCAGCTTACCCCGGGGACAGGGGGACTTCACTGAAGCTTTCTTT. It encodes CASSLPRGQGDFTEAFF.

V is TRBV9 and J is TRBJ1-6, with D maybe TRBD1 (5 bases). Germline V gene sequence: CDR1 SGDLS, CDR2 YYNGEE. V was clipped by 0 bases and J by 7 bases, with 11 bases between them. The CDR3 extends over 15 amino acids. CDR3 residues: CASSVEAGWNSPLHF. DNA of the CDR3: TGTGCCAGCAGCGTAGAGGCAGGGTGGAATTCACCCCTCCACTTT.

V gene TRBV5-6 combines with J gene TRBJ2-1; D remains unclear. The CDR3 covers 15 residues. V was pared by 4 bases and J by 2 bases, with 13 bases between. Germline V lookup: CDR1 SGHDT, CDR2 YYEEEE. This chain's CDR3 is CASSGPSLAYNEQFF. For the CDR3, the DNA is TGTGCCAGCAGCGGACCCTCCCTCGCCTACAATGAGCAGTTCTTC.

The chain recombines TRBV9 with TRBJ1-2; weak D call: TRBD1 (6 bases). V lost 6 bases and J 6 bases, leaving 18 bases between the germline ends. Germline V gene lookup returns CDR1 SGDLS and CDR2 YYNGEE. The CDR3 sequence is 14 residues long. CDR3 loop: CASTPWGGQHGYTF. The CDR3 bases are TGTGCCAGCACCCCATGGGGGGGACAACATGGCTACACCTTC.

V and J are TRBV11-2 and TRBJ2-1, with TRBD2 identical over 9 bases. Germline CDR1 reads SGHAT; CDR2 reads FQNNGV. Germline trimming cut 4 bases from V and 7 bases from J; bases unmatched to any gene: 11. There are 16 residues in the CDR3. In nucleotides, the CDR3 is TGTGCCAGCAGCTCCGGACCCATAGCGGGAGCTAATGAGCAGTTCTTC. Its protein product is CASSSGPIAGANEQFF.

This CDR3 is CASRDDITSTDTQYF. The CDR3 nucleotides are TGTGCCAGCAGGGATGACATAACTAGCACAGATACGCAGTATTTT. V and J are TRBV2 and TRBJ2-3; D gene ambiguous. This CDR3 region has 15 residues. Looked up from germline, CDR1 is SNHLY and CDR2 is FYNNEI. V lost 6 bases to trimming and J lost 0 bases, with 13 bases between them.

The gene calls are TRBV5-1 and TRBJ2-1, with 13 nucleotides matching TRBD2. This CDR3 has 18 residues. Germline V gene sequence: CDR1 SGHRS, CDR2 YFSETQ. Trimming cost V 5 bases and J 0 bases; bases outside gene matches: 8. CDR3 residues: CASSRRLAGGSSYNEQFF. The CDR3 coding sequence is TGCGCCAGCAGTCGTAGACTAGCGGGAGGTTCCTCCTACAATGAGCAGTTCTTC. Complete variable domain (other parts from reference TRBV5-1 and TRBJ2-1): KAGVTQTPRYLIKTRGQQVTLSCSPISGHRSVSWYQQTPGQGLQFLFEYFSETQRNKGNFPGRFSGRQFSNSRSEMNVSTLELGDSALYLCASSRRLAGGSSYNEQFFGPGTRLTVL.

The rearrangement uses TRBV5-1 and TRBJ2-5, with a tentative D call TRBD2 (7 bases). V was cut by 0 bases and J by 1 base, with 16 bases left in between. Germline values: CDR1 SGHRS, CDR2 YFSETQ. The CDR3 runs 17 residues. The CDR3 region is CASSLERGGPSQETQYF. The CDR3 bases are TGCGCCAGCAGCTTGGAAAGGGGGGGGCCTTCCCAAGAGACCCAGTACTTC.

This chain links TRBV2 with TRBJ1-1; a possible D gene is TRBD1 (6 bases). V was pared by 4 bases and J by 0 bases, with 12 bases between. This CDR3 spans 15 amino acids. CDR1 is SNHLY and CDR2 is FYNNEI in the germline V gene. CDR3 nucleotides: TGTGCCAGCAGTGCGCAGGGGAACATGAACACTGAAGCTTTCTTT. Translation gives CASSAQGNMNTEAFF.